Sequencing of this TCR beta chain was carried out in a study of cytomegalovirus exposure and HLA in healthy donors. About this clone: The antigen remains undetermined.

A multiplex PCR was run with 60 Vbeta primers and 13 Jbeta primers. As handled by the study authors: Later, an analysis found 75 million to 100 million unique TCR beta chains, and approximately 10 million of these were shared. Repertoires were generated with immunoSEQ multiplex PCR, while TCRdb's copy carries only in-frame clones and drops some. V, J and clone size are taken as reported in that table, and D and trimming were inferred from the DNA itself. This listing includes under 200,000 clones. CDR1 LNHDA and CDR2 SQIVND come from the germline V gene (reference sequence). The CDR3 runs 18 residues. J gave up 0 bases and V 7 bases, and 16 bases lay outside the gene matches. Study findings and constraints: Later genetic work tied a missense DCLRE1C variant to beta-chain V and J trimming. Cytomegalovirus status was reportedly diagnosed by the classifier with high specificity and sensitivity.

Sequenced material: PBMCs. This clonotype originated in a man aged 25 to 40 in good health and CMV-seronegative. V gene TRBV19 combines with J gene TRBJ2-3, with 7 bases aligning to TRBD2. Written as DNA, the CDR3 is TGTGCCAGTAATATCTGGGCTAGCGGCACCCCTAGCACAGATACGCAGTATTTT. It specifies CASNIWASGTPSTDTQYF.